The 30 T cell receptor beta chains presented below share a single source sample, sequenced in a study of blood T cell repertoires in COVID-19. Only in-frame clones appear in the TCRdb table, and some are missing; sequencing was by immunoSEQ multiplex PCR. The data contain 200,000 to 300,000 clones, 80% to 90% of them seen just once; the ten biggest clones take up roughly 3.9%. The sample comprised peripheral blood. The receptors here all came from a woman in her thirties or forties with acute or convalescent COVID-19.

The genes are TRBV18 and TRBJ2-3; no clear D. Trimming pared 1 base from V and 3 bases from J, leaving 8 bases between. Germline CDR1 is KGHSH and CDR2 is LQKENI. This CDR3 is built from 14 residues. DNA for the CDR3: TGTGCCAGCTCACCACGGCCTTTGACAGATACGCAGTATTTT. Its protein product is CASSPRPLTDTQYF.

The gene calls are TRBV18 and TRBJ2-1; 13 nucleotides line up with TRBD2. Germline V lookup: CDR1 KGHSH, CDR2 LQKENI. After removal of 0 bases from V and 9 bases from J, the junction contained 8 bases not matched to a gene. The CDR3 loop spans 17 amino acids. The DNA for the CDR3 is TGTGCCAGCTCACCACCGGCTACTAGCGGGGGGGCACTTGAGCAGTTCTTC. Residues: CASSPPATSGGALEQFF.

This chain joins TRBV21-1 and TRBJ1-1. TRBV21-1 is termed a pseudogene. CDR3 length: 19 residues. CDR3 DNA sequence: TGTGCCAGCCGCCCCGGGGGAGTGGGAGGGAACCTAATGAACACTGAAGCTTTCTTT. It is translated as CASRPGGVGGNLMNTEAFF.

The chain joins TRBV6-6 to TRBJ1-5; TRBD1 matches at 8 bases. V was clipped by 5 bases and J by 3 bases; unmatched bases: 6. The CDR3 has 15 residues. Per the germline V gene, CDR1 is MNHNY and CDR2 is SVGAGI (reference sequence). The CDR3 sequence is CASSGGQVLNQPQHF. The DNA for the CDR3 is TGTGCCAGCAGTGGGGGACAGGTGCTCAATCAGCCCCAGCATTTT.

The V and J genes are TRBV5-8 and TRBJ2-7; D is undetermined. Germline V gene lookup returns CDR1 SGHTS and CDR2 YDEGEE. V lost 0 bases and J lost 4, with 11 bases in between. The CDR3 runs 14 residues. The CDR3 loop is CASSLGPAVYEQYV. CDR3 DNA sequence: TGTGCCAGCAGCTTGGGGCCGGCGGTGTACGAGCAGTACGTC.

The chain joins TRBV18 to TRBJ2-5; TRBD1 is a possible D gene (6 bases). CDR3 length equals 15 residues. CDR1 KGHSH and CDR2 LQKENI come from the germline V gene. The germline V and J ends were trimmed by 4 bases and 5 bases, with 17 bases remaining between them. Here the CDR3 reads CASSLEEGVMETQYF. As DNA, the CDR3 is TGTGCCAGCTCACTGGAAGAGGGGGTAATGGAGACCCAGTACTTC.

This rearrangement joins TRBV5-5 to TRBJ1-2; D is possibly TRBD1 (5 bases). The CDR3 runs 16 residues. V was trimmed by 4 bases and J by 0 bases, leaving 16 bases between them. The germline V gene has CDR1 SGHKS and CDR2 YYEKEE (reference sequence). CDR3 sequence: CASSPRGGESNYGYTF. The CDR3 DNA reads TGTGCCAGCAGCCCCCGGGGGGGGGAATCTAACTATGGCTACACCTTC.

The chain uses TRBV5-5 and TRBJ2-1; 11 nucleotides align to TRBD2. V shed 4 bases, J shed 4 bases, and the junction held 7 bases outside the gene matches. The CDR3 runs to 16 residues. Looked up from germline, CDR1 is SGHKS and CDR2 is YYEKEE (reference sequence). The CDR3 reads CASSRRLAGQYNEQFF. CDR3 in DNA: TGTGCCAGCAGCCGTCGACTAGCGGGGCAATACAATGAGCAGTTCTTC.

The chain employs TRBV9 and TRBJ1-1; unclear D gene. The germline V gene encodes CDR1 SGDLS and CDR2 YYNGEE. With 4 bases removed from V and 4 bases from J, the gap between germline ends came to 14 bases. This CDR3 is 14 amino acids long. The CDR3 sequence is CASSPIPIRTEAFF. DNA of the CDR3: TGTGCCAGCAGCCCCATCCCTATCCGCACTGAAGCTTTCTTT. Full variable domain (missing parts from reference TRBV9 and TRBJ1-1): DSGVTQTPKHLITATGQRVTLRCSPRSGDLSVYWYQQSLDQGLQFLIQYYNGEERAKGNILERFSAQQFPDLHSELNLSSLELGDSALYFCASSPIPIRTEAFFGQGTRLTVV.

The rearrangement links TRBV5-4 to TRBJ1-3; 8 nucleotides match TRBD1. Germline values: CDR1 SGHNT, CDR2 YYREEE (reference sequence). The CDR3 spans 18 residues. Trimming at V came to 0 bases and at J to 1 base, leaving 9 bases not matched to a gene. The CDR3 spells CASSLGGTGGGSGNTIYF. CDR3 DNA: TGTGCCAGCAGCTTGGGTGGAACAGGGGGAGGTTCTGGAAACACCATATATTTT.

This chain joins TRBV10-3 and TRBJ2-2, with D perhaps matching TRBD1 (6 bases). Trimming pared 10 bases from V and 0 bases from J, leaving 18 bases between. CDR3 size: 16 residues. The germline V gene has CDR1 ENHRY and CDR2 SYGVKD. CDR3 nucleotides: TGTGCCACCTCTGGCCTGGGGGCGCCGAACACCGGGGAGCTGTTTTTT. This gives the protein CATSGLGAPNTGELFF.

This clone was recorded only once. This chain links TRBV4-1 with TRBJ2-7, with 8 positions matching TRBD1. Germline V lookup: CDR1 MGHRA, CDR2 YSYEKL. Trimming cost V 3 bases and J 6 bases; bases outside gene matches: 4. This CDR3 is built from 13 residues. The CDR3 reads CASSHLTGGEQYV. The CDR3 DNA is TGCGCCAGCAGCCATCTAACAGGGGGCGAGCAGTACGTC.

The chain joins TRBV7-3 to TRBJ2-4, with D tentatively TRBD2 (6 bases). The CDR3 runs to 13 residues. V was pared by 4 bases and J by 7 bases, with 11 bases between. Germline CDR1 and CDR2: SGHTA and FQGTGA. The CDR3 here is CASSSSEGNIQYF. Here the CDR3 DNA reads TGTGCCAGCAGCTCCTCGGAGGGGAACATTCAGTACTTC.

The table lists this clone with a few counts. V and J are TRBV18 and TRBJ1-1, with a possible D match to TRBD1 (5 bases). The CDR3 consists of 15 residues. CDR1 is KGHSH, CDR2 LQKENI, per germline. V was shortened by 3 bases and J by 5 bases, with 16 bases between the two germline ends. The CDR3 protein is CASSPSQGSRTEAFF. The CDR3 DNA follows: TGTGCCAGCTCACCCTCCCAGGGAAGCCGTACTGAAGCTTTCTTT.

V is TRBV4-1 and J is TRBJ1-5; D might be TRBD1 (6 bases). The CDR3 runs to 15 residues. The V gene's germline CDR1 is MGHRA and CDR2 YSYEKL. Trimming stripped 0 bases from V and 2 bases from J, with 8 bases between. DNA for the CDR3: TGCGCCAGCAGCCAAGAAGGGGGTGGCAATCAGCCCCAGCATTTT. It specifies CASSQEGGGNQPQHF.

This chain joins TRBV5-8 and TRBJ1-1, with D uncertain. V was cut by 4 bases and J by 1 base, with 14 bases left in between. The length of the CDR3 is 15 residues. Germline-derived CDR1 and CDR2 are SGHTS and YDEGEE. As DNA, the CDR3 is TGTGCCAGCAGCCGGACCCGACGGGGGAACACTGAAGCTTTCTTT. Its protein is CASSRTRRGNTEAFF.

The V call is TRBV6-5, the J call TRBJ1-5, with unresolved D. CDR1 and CDR2 from the germline V gene are MNHEY and SVGAGI. The CDR3 is 15 residues long. Trimming took off 6 bases at V and 0 bases at J, with 12 bases between the two ends. CDR3 loop: CASRPSGVSNQPQHF. The CDR3 DNA is TGTGCCAGCAGACCAAGCGGTGTTAGCAATCAGCCCCAGCATTTT.

The chain links TRBV5-1 to TRBJ1-2; D uncertain. Germline-derived CDR1 and CDR2 are SGHRS and YFSETQ. V lost 4 bases, J lost 6 bases, and 13 bases lay in between. The CDR3 runs 13 residues. Written as DNA, the CDR3 is TGCGCCAGCAGCCCCCTCGTAGCGAATGGCTACACCTTC. Amino acid sequence: CASSPLVANGYTF.

This clone was seen just once. The chain carries TRBV27 and TRBJ2-5, with D maybe TRBD1 (5 bases). This CDR3 has 15 residues. Germline V CDR1 and CDR2: MNHEY, SMNVEV (reference sequence). The V end lost 6 bases, the J end lost 3 bases, and 17 bases lay between the germline ends. CDR3 in amino acids: CASSLRAGPKETQYF. In DNA, the CDR3 is TGTGCCAGCAGCCTCAGGGCCGGTCCTAAAGAGACCCAGTACTTC.

The chain employs TRBV12-3 or TRBV12-4 and TRBJ1-3; possibly TRBD1 for D (5 bases). The CDR3 is 12 amino acids. Trimming left V 7 bases short and J 8 bases short, with 12 bases between. As DNA, the CDR3 is TGTGCCAGCATTGGCCAGGGCTACACCATATATTTT. Residues: CASIGQGYTIYF.

The CDR3 reads CASSLGASNGRTDTQYF. The CDR3 nucleotides read TGTGCCAGCAGCTTAGGGGCCTCGAATGGGCGTACAGATACGCAGTATTTT. The chain couples TRBV11-3 to TRBJ2-3; D unresolved. Germline V gene lookup returns CDR1 SGHNT and CDR2 YENEEA. V shed 1 base and J shed 3 bases, with 17 bases lying between them. The CDR3 runs to 17 residues.

The chain uses TRBV2 and TRBJ1-1; D not certain. Germline CDR1 SNHLY, CDR2 FYNNEI. The CDR3 totals 14 residues. V was shortened by 6 bases and J by 0 bases, with 11 bases between the two germline ends. CDR3 coding DNA: TGTGCCAGCAGATTATACAATGTGAACACTGAAGCTTTCTTT. It encodes CASRLYNVNTEAFF.

V gene TRBV6-5 combines with J gene TRBJ1-6; D remains ambiguous. Germline CDR1 reads MNHEY; CDR2 reads SVGAGI. V gave up 6 bases and J gave up 3 bases, with 9 bases separating them. CDR3 length equals 14 residues. DNA of the CDR3: TGTGCCAGCAGCCTTCGGGACTATAATTCACCCCTCCACTTT. Amino acids: CASSLRDYNSPLHF.

The V and J genes are TRBV7-9 and TRBJ1-1; TRBD1 matches at 7 bases. This CDR3 is built from 19 residues. Losses at the gene ends were 4 bases for V and 0 bases for J; bases not matched to a gene: 17. CDR1 and CDR2 from the germline V gene are SEHNR and FQNEAQ (reference sequence). The CDR3 spells CASSSRVKGAHLMNTEAFF. CDR3 nucleotide sequence: TGTGCCAGCAGCTCCCGCGTTAAGGGGGCTCACTTAATGAACACTGAAGCTTTCTTT.

This sequence joins TRBV11-2 and TRBJ2-1; 7 bases are shared with TRBD2. Losses at the gene ends were 1 base for V and 3 bases for J; bases not matched to a gene: 12. The CDR3 sequence is 18 residues long. CDR1 is SGHAT, CDR2 FQNNGV, per germline. The DNA for the CDR3 is TGTGCCAGCAGCTTAGCCGGAGTCGGGGACTACCTCTACAATGAGCAGTTCTTC. Translating it yields CASSLAGVGDYLYNEQFF.

This clone was counted once. The rearrangement links TRBV19 to TRBJ1-5; no definite D call. Germline loops: CDR1 LNHDA, CDR2 SQIVND (reference sequence). The CDR3 sequence is 14 residues long. The V end lost 8 bases, the J end lost 2 bases, and 13 bases lay between the germline ends. CDR3 residues: CASGRGEGNQPQHF. The CDR3 coding sequence is TGTGCCAGTGGCCGAGGAGAGGGCAATCAGCCCCAGCATTTT.

V usage is TRBV9 and J usage is TRBJ2-1; weak D call: TRBD1 (7 bases). This CDR3 comprises 16 residues. Germline V gene lookup returns CDR1 SGDLS and CDR2 YYNGEE. Trimming removed 10 bases from V and 3 bases from J, with 23 bases in between. Here the CDR3 reads CASNGGGGRLYNEQFF. CDR3 DNA sequence: TGTGCCTCAAACGGAGGGGGCGGTCGGCTCTACAATGAGCAGTTCTTC.

The rearrangement joins TRBV18 to TRBJ1-6; possible D gene TRBD1, 5 bases. The germline V and J ends were trimmed by 2 bases and 7 bases, with 9 bases remaining between them. This CDR3 region has 14 residues. Germline values: CDR1 KGHSH, CDR2 LQKENI. In nucleotides, the CDR3 is TGTGCCAGCTCACCAGACAGCCCAAATTCACCCCTCCACTTT. Protein product: CASSPDSPNSPLHF. The entire variable domain, with the rest obtained from reference TRBV18 and TRBJ1-6, is as follows: NAGVMQNPRHLVRRRGQEARLRCSPMKGHSHVYWYRQLPEEGLKFMVYLQKENIIDESGMPKERFSAEFPKEGPSILRIQQVVRGDSAAYFCASSPDSPNSPLHFGNGTRLTVT.

J is TRBJ2-1 and V is TRBV27, with 8 nucleotides matching TRBD1. The CDR3 is 11 amino acids. The germline V gene encodes CDR1 MNHEY and CDR2 SMNVEV (reference sequence). The CDR3 here is CATGGGNEQFF. DNA for the CDR3: TGTGCTACAGGGGGTGGCAATGAGCAGTTCTTC.

The CDR3 DNA reads as TGCGCCAGCAGCCGAAGACAGGGGGAACAACTGTTTTTT. Its translation: CASSRRQGEQLFF. The chain uses TRBV4-1 and TRBJ1-4; 9 bases fit TRBD1. The ends lost 4 bases at V and 12 bases at J; junction bases unmatched: 6. The CDR3 sequence is 13 residues long. Germline values: CDR1 MGHRA, CDR2 YSYEKL.